This is a list of T cell receptor beta chains from one sample in a study of blood T cell repertoires in COVID-19. Some clones are missing from TCRdb's copy, which holds only in-frame ones; the method was immunoSEQ multiplex PCR. The repertoire consists of just under 350,000 clones, with roughly 90% occurring once and the leading ten covering 7.3%. The source material was peripheral blood. These receptors came from a woman in her seventies with COVID-19, enrolled during active disease. Each CDR3 is given with its conserved first and last residue. Each record gives: D gene, V gene, J gene, clone size, CDR3 DNA, CDR3 protein. A D gene is named only where the DNA matches it firmly. The size of a clone is reported for some rows only, either as once, few or many, or as a class for expanded clones.

D gene: NA; V gene: TRBV12-3/TRBV12-4; J gene: TRBJ1-1; clone size: NA; CDR3 DNA: TGTGCCAGCAGTTTTTCAGGGCGGGATGTGGCTTTCTTT; CDR3 protein: CASSFSGRDVAFF
D gene: NA; V gene: TRBV12-3/TRBV12-4; J gene: TRBJ1-2; clone size: NA; CDR3 DNA: TGTGCCAGCAGCCGGACAGAGGATGGCTACACCTTC; CDR3 protein: CASSRTEDGYTF
D gene: NA; V gene: TRBV7-9; J gene: TRBJ2-1; clone size: NA; CDR3 DNA: TGTGCCAGCAGCTTAAACAGGGCCGACAATGAGCAGTTCTTC; CDR3 protein: CASSLNRADNEQFF
D gene: TRBD2; V gene: TRBV5-1; J gene: TRBJ2-1; clone size: NA; CDR3 DNA: TGCGCCAGCAGCTTGCCTAGCGGGGGGGCCAATGAGCAGTTCTTC; CDR3 protein: CASSLPSGGANEQFF
D gene: TRBD2; V gene: TRBV2; J gene: TRBJ2-1; clone size: NA; CDR3 DNA: TGTGCCAGCGGGAAAACTAGCGGGGGGGCCCAGGAGCAGTTCTTC; CDR3 protein: CASGKTSGGAQEQFF
D gene: NA; V gene: TRBV7-2; J gene: TRBJ1-2; clone size: NA; CDR3 DNA: TGTGCCAGCAGTAGGGAGAGCTATGGCTACACCTTC; CDR3 protein: CASSRESYGYTF
D gene: NA; V gene: TRBV2; J gene: TRBJ1-2; clone size: NA; CDR3 DNA: TGTGCCAGCAGTGAAGCGCTTCGAAACAATTACACCTTC; CDR3 protein: CASSEALRNNYTF
D gene: TRBD1; V gene: TRBV5-1; J gene: TRBJ2-3; clone size: NA; CDR3 DNA: TGCGCCAGCAGCCGGGACAGGGAGCCAGATACGCAGTATTTT; CDR3 protein: CASSRDREPDTQYF
D gene: NA; V gene: TRBV7-2; J gene: TRBJ1-2; clone size: few; CDR3 DNA: TGTGCCAGCAGCTCAGGGCTACGGCGCCCTTCGCGGGGCTACACCTTC; CDR3 protein: CASSSGLRRPSRGYTF
D gene: TRBD1; V gene: TRBV7-9; J gene: TRBJ1-2; clone size: NA; CDR3 DNA: TGTGCCAGCAGCTCCTCCAGGGGGCGCGTCCTGGACTATGGCTACACCTTC; CDR3 protein: CASSSSRGRVLDYGYTF
D gene: NA; V gene: TRBV19; J gene: TRBJ2-7; clone size: NA; CDR3 DNA: TGTGCCAGTAGTATCAACAGGGCCCCCTCACCGTACGAGCAGTACTTC; CDR3 protein: CASSINRAPSPYEQYF
D gene: NA; V gene: TRBV5-1; J gene: TRBJ2-1; clone size: once; CDR3 DNA: TGCGCCAGCAGCTTGAGGGCAGGGAATCAGAACAATGAGCAGTTCTTC; CDR3 protein: CASSLRAGNQNNEQFF
D gene: NA; V gene: TRBV5-1; J gene: TRBJ1-6; clone size: NA; CDR3 DNA: TGCGCCAGCAGCTTGGAGGAGGGTCAGTCACCCCTCCACTTT; CDR3 protein: CASSLEEGQSPLHF
D gene: TRBD1; V gene: TRBV11-2; J gene: TRBJ1-6; clone size: NA; CDR3 DNA: TGTGCCAGCAGCTTAGATACGGGGGGACAGGTCAATAATTCACCCCTCCACTTT; CDR3 protein: CASSLDTGGQVNNSPLHF
D gene: NA; V gene: TRBV5-5; J gene: TRBJ2-7; clone size: NA; CDR3 DNA: TGTGCCAGCAGACCAGGGACGGGAGAGACCTACGAGCAGTACTTC; CDR3 protein: CASRPGTGETYEQYF
D gene: TRBD2; V gene: TRBV13; J gene: TRBJ2-1; clone size: NA; CDR3 DNA: TGTGCCAGCAGCATCACTAGCGGGGGATACAATGAGCAGTTCTTC; CDR3 protein: CASSITSGGYNEQFF
D gene: NA; V gene: TRBV27; J gene: TRBJ1-2; clone size: once; CDR3 DNA: TGTGCCAGCAGTCCTCCGGGGGGCGGGTATGGCTACACCTTC; CDR3 protein: CASSPPGGGYGYTF
D gene: NA; V gene: TRBV28; J gene: TRBJ1-5; clone size: NA; CDR3 DNA: TGTGCCAGCAGTCCAAGTAGGCAGGGACTTACTCAGCCCCAGCATTTT; CDR3 protein: CASSPSRQGLTQPQHF
D gene: NA; V gene: TRBV19; J gene: TRBJ1-2; clone size: NA; CDR3 DNA: TGTGCCACTAAGATTGACTATGGCTACACCTTC; CDR3 protein: CATKIDYGYTF
D gene: NA; V gene: TRBV7-9; J gene: TRBJ1-3; clone size: NA; CDR3 DNA: TGTGCCAGCAGGGGGGCAGCGCAGGGAAACACCATATATTTT; CDR3 protein: CASRGAAQGNTIYF
D gene: TRBD1; V gene: TRBV19; J gene: TRBJ1-1; clone size: NA; CDR3 DNA: TGTGCCAGTAGTATGGGGGACAGGGATACTGAAGCTTTCTTT; CDR3 protein: CASSMGDRDTEAFF
D gene: TRBD2; V gene: TRBV4-1; J gene: TRBJ2-5; clone size: NA; CDR3 DNA: TGCGCCAGCAGCCCTTCCCGGGGTAGCGGGGAGACCCAGTACTTC; CDR3 protein: CASSPSRGSGETQYF
D gene: NA; V gene: TRBV5-8; J gene: TRBJ1-5; clone size: once; CDR3 DNA: TGTGCCAGCAGCTTGGACAGGAGTCAGCCCCAGCATTTT; CDR3 protein: CASSLDRSQPQHF